Presented here are 13 T cell receptor beta chains from one specimen sequenced in a study of CXCR3-negative and CXCR3-positive naive CD8 T cells. The libraries of TRB cDNA were constructed through 5' RACE using UMI labels. From its re-call of the 5' RACE reads, TCRdb lists each CDR3 protein once, without DNA. In total, the table holds fewer than 95,000 distinct CDR3 sequences. The source material was naive CXCR3- CD8+ T cells from blood. Subset noted: CD45RO-CCR7+CD27+CD95- naive CD8+ T cells lacking CXCR3 (TNR3-). The receptors were gathered from a human donor in good health. Some clones in this sample may be carry-over from other donors' samples.

This chain joins TRBV29-1 and TRBJ2-7; TCRdb picks TRBD1, but there is no DNA to check that call. Germline V gene data show CDR1 as SQVTM and CDR2 as ANQGSEA. CDR3 size: 13 residues. The CDR3 reads CSFKTNRGYEQYF.

V gene TRBV7-9 combines with J gene TRBJ2-7; TCRdb selects TRBD1, and the lack of DNA leaves this call unchecked. Germline V gene data show CDR1 as SEHNR and CDR2 as FQNEAQ (reference sequence). The CDR3 is made up of 16 amino acids. The CDR3 is CASSSPGQGPSYEQYF.

This chain links TRBV4-1 with TRBJ2-6; TCRdb returns TRBD1, unconfirmable since there is no DNA. Germline CDR1 is MGHRA and CDR2 is YSYEKL. CDR3 size: 16 residues. Here the CDR3 reads CASSQMGGFGANVLTF.

The rearrangement links TRBV7-8 to TRBJ2-3; TCRdb outputs TRBD2, but without DNA this stays unchecked. This CDR3 spans 18 amino acids. Germline CDR1 SGHVS, CDR2 FQNEAQ. The chain's CDR3 is CASSFHRSTPIDYRAQYF.

The chain joins TRBV19 to TRBJ2-3. The CDR3 is 12 residues long. The germline V gene encodes CDR1 LNHDA and CDR2 SQIVND (reference sequence). The CDR3 loop is CASSISTDTQYF.

The chain couples TRBV5-1 to TRBJ2-7; TCRdb designates TRBD2, a call that cannot be tested without DNA. Germline assignment: CDR1 SGHRS and CDR2 YFSETQ. The CDR3 covers 12 residues. The CDR3 reads CASSLVEGEQYF. Full variable domain (rest looked up from reference TRBV5-1 and TRBJ2-7): KAGVTQTPRYLIKTRGQQVTLSCSPISGHRSVSWYQQTPGQGLQFLFEYFSETQRNKGNFPGRFSGRQFSNSRSEMNVSTLELGDSALYLCASSLVEGEQYFGPGTRLTVT.

The J gene is TRBJ2-2, the V gene TRBV15; the TCRdb D gene call, TRBD1, has no DNA to confirm it. The germline V gene has CDR1 LNHNV and CDR2 YYDKDF (reference sequence). The CDR3 extends over 13 amino acids. The CDR3 here is CATRTGYVGELFF.

The chain recombines TRBV7-6 with TRBJ2-2; TCRdb's assignment of TRBD1 cannot be checked, as there is no DNA. This CDR3 has 14 amino acids. CDR1 and CDR2 (germline): SGHVS, FNYEAQ. The chain's CDR3 is CATNRGSNTGELFF.

The V and J genes are TRBV12-3 or TRBV12-4 and TRBJ1-2. This CDR3 comprises 15 residues. The CDR3 reads CASSFRAAGNYGYTF.

V is TRBV7-2 and J is TRBJ2-3; TCRdb's D call, TRBD2, is unchecked because there is no DNA. CDR3 length equals 17 residues. Looked up from germline, CDR1 is SGHTA and CDR2 is FQGNSA. CDR3 residues: CASSLEGPPDGGDTQYF.

The CDR3 spells CSAAYEGSYNEQFF. V gene TRBV20-1 combines with J gene TRBJ2-1; TCRdb picks TRBD1, but there is no DNA to check that call. Germline values: CDR1 DFQATT, CDR2 SNEGSKA (reference sequence). This CDR3 comprises 14 residues.

The rearrangement links TRBV28 to TRBJ2-1. The CDR3 is made up of 11 amino acids. CDR1 MDHEN and CDR2 SYDVKM come from the germline V gene. The CDR3 is CASSVANEQFF.

The rearrangement links TRBV4-1 to TRBJ2-1. The length of the CDR3 is 15 residues. The germline CDR1 and CDR2 sequences are MGHRA and YSYEKL. The CDR3 reads CASSQDHDDYNEQFF.